This T cell receptor (beta chain) appears in the sequencing data of a study of blood T cell repertoires in COVID-19. Study-level background: Both acute and convalescent COVID-19 samples were obtained from the United States, Italy and Spain.

Original handling: Cell counts per sample came from amplifying reference gene primers. The assay was immunoSEQ multiplex PCR, and TCRdb's table has in-frame clones only and misses some. The V and J calls and the clone size are those of that table, but D and trimming were determined from the DNA. The sample has 30,000 or so clones, 70% to 90% seen once; the top ten hold 0.55%. Trimming took off 4 bases at V and 8 bases at J, with 14 bases between the two ends. CDR1 is LGHDT and CDR2 is YNNKEL in the germline V gene (reference sequence). CDR3 length: 13 residues. The rearrangement joins TRBV3-1 (or the pseudogene TRBV3-2) to TRBJ1-1; tentatively, D is TRBD1 (5 bases). Sequenced input: peripheral blood. This TCR came from a woman aged 40 to 55 with active or convalescent COVID-19. CDR3 nucleotides: TGTGCCAGCAGCCCACCGACCAAGGGGGAAGCTTTCTTT. Translating gives CASSPPTKGEAFF.